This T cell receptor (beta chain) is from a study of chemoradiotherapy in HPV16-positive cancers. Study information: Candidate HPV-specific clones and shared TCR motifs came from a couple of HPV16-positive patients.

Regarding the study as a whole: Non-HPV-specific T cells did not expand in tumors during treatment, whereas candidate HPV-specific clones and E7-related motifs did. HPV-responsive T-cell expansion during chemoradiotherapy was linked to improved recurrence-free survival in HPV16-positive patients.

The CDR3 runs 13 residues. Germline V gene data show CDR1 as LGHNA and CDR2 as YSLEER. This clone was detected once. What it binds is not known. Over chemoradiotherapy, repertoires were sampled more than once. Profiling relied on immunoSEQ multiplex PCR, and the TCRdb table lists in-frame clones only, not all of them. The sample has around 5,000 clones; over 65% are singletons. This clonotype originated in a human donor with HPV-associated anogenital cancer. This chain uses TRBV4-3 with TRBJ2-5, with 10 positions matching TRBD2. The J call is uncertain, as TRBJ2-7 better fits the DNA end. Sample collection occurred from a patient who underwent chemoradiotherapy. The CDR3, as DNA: TGCGCCAGCAGCCTGGGACTAGCGTACGAGCAGTACTTC. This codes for CASSLGLAYEQYF.